The rows below give T cell receptor beta chains drawn from one sample of a study of blood T cell repertoires in COVID-19. The repertoire was sequenced with immunoSEQ multiplex PCR; TCRdb's copy has only in-frame clones and lacks some. The table shows 250,000 to 300,000 clones, with about nine tenths occurring only once. The sequencing sample was made of PBMCs or T cells enriched from blood (not recorded which). These receptors all stem from a woman aged 40 to 49 who had recovered from COVID-19. Each CDR3 is given with its conserved first and last residue. A D gene is named only where the DNA matches it firmly. Clone sizes are given selectively: once, few, many, or a class where the clone is expanded.

TRBJ2-3,TRBV2,-,-,TGTGCCAGCAGTGATGAAGCTAGCACAGATACGCAGTATTTT,CASSDEASTDTQYF
TRBJ1-1,TRBV12-5,-,-,TGTGCTAGTGGGCAACCCGGGACACCTCTGAGCACTGAAGCTTTCTTT,CASGQPGTPLSTEAFF
TRBJ2-3,TRBV19,once,-,TGTGCCAGTAGTATTTTTGGGACTTCAAACACAGATACGCAGTATTTT,CASSIFGTSNTDTQYF
TRBJ1-2,TRBV5-1,-,TRBD1,TGCGCCAGCAGCTCCGGAGACTACAGGGGTGGAAATGGCTACACCTTC,CASSSGDYRGGNGYTF
TRBJ2-1,TRBV18,-,TRBD2,TGTGCCAGCTCACCTCAAACTAGCGGGGGCCGACGTACGAATGAGCAGTTCTTC,CASSPQTSGGRRTNEQFF
TRBJ2-1,TRBV5-8,-,-,TGTGCCAGCAACAAAGGGGCTATAAGGAGTCACAATGAGCAGTTCTTC,CASNKGAIRSHNEQFF
TRBJ1-1,TRBV5-1,-,-,TGCGCCAGCAGCTTTGGCAGGGAAGTGCTTGAAGCTTTCTTT,CASSFGREVLEAFF
TRBJ2-2,TRBV3-1/TRBV3-2,-,-,TGTGCCAGCAGCCGTCGGGTCGGGGAGCTGTTTTTT,CASSRRVGELFF
TRBJ1-2,TRBV5-4,-,-,TGTGCCAGCAGCTCTGGACACCCCACCCAAACAGATAACTATGGCTACACCTTC,CASSSGHPTQTDNYGYTF
TRBJ1-1,TRBV28,-,-,TGTGCCAGCAGTTGGGGCAACTTTGGGGGGACTGAAGCTTTCTTT,CASSWGNFGGTEAFF
TRBJ2-3,TRBV21-1,-,-,TGTGCCAGCGTAACCTGGCGGGACCGCACAGATACGCAGTATTTT,CASVTWRDRTDTQYF
TRBJ1-3,TRBV27,-,TRBD1,TGTGCCAGCAGTCCCCAGGGGGCGCGTGGAAACACCATATATTTT,CASSPQGARGNTIYF
TRBJ1-3,TRBV10-3,few,-,TGTGCCACCCAATTCCACTCTGGAAACACCATATATTTT,CATQFHSGNTIYF
TRBJ2-7,TRBV7-9,-,-,TGTGCCAGCAGACCTTCAGGGATATTCTACGAGCAGTACTTC,CASRPSGIFYEQYF
TRBJ2-7,TRBV5-6,-,TRBD2,TGTGCCAGCAGCTCTAGCGAGCAGCGGGAGGGTCCCTACGAGCAGTACTTC,CASSSSEQREGPYEQYF
TRBJ1-6,TRBV7-2,once,TRBD1,TGTGCCAGCAGAGGACAGGGAAATTCACCCCTCCACTTT,CASRGQGNSPLHF